This T cell receptor beta chain was identified during a study of cytomegalovirus exposure and HLA in healthy donors. With 60 Vbeta and 13 Jbeta primers, the PCR was carried out. Sequencing was performed with immunoSEQ multiplex PCR; in TCRdb, only in-frame clones are kept and a portion is missing. The data contain about 160,000 clones, more than 75% of them singletons. Turning to this clone: Its cognate antigen is unknown.

The CDR3 spans 13 residues. The junction had 3 bases not matched to a gene; V was cut back by 3 bases and J by 4 bases. The V gene's germline CDR1 is SQVTM and CDR2 ANQGSEA. Findings of the study overall: Researchers left out some V segments, among them TRBV6-2 and TRBV6-3, as indistinguishable. Reportedly, cytomegalovirus status was diagnosed with high sensitivity and specificity. An ancestry cluster, one associated with Asian ancestry, reportedly showed fewer N-insertions than the roughly 670-donor mean in a later analysis. It was approximately 150 TCR beta chains that were listed as cytomegalovirus-associated.

The sample was PBMCs. This sequence originates from a girl under 18 in good health and CMV-seropositive. The rearrangement links TRBV29-1 to TRBJ1-3, with 7 bases fitting TRBD1. The CDR3 sequence: CSVEGQPGNTIYF. The CDR3 bases are TGCAGCGTTGAGGGACAGCCCGGAAACACCATATATTTT.